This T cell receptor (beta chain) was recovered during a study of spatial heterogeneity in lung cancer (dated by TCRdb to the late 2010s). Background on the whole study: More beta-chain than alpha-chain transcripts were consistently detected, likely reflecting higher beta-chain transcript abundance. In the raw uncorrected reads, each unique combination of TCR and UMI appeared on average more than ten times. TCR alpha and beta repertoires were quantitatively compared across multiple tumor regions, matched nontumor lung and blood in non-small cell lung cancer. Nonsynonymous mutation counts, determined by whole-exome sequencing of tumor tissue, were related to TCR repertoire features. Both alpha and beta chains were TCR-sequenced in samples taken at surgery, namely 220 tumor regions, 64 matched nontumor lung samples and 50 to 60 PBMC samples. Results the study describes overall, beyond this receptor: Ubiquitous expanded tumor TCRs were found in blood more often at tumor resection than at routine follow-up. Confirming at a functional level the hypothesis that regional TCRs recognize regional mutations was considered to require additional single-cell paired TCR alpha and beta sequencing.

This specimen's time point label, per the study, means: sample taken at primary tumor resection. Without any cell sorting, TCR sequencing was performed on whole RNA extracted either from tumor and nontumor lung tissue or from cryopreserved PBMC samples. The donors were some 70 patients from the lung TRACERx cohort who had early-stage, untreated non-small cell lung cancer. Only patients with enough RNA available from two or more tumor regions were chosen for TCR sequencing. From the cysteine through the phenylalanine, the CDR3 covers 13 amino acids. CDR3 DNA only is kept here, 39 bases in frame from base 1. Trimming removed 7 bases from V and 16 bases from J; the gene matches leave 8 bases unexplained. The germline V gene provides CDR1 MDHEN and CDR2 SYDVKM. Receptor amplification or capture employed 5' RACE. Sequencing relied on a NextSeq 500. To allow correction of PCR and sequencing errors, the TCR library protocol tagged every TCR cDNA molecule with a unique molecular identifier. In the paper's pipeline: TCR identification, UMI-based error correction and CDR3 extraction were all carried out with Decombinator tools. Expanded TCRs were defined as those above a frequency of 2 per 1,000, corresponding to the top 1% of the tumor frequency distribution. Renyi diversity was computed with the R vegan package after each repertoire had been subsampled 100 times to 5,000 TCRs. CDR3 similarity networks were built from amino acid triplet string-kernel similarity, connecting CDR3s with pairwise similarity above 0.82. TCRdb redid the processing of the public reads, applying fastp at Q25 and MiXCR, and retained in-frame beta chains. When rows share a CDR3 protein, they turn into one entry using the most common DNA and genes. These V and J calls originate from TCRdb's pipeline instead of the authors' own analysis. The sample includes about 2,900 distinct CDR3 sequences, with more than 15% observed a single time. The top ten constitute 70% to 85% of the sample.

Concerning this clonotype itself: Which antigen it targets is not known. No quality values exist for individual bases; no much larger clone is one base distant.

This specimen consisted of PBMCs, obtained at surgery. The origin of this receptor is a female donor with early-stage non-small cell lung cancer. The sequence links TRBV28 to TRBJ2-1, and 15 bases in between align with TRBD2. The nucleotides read TGTGCCAGCACCTTCGGACTAGCGGGAGGGAAATTCTTC. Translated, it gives CASTFGLAGGKFF.